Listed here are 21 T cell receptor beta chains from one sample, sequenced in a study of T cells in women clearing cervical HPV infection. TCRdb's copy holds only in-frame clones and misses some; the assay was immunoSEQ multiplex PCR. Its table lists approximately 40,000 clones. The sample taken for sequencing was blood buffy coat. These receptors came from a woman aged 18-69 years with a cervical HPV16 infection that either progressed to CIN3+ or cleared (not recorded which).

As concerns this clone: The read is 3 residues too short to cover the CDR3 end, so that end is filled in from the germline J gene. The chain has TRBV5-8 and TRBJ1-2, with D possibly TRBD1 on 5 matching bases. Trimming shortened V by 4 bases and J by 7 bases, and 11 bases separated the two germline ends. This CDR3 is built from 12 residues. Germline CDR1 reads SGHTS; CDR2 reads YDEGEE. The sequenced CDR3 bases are TGTGCCAGCAGCCGAGGGGTTCTTGGC. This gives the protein CASSRGVLG. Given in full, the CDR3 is CASSRGVLGYTF.

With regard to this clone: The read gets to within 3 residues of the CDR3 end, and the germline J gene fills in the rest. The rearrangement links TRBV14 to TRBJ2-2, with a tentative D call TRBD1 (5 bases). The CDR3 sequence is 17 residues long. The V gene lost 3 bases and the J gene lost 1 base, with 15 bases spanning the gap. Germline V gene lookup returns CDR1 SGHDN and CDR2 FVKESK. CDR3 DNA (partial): TGTGCCAGCAGCCACAGCAGGGTACGAATGAACACCGGGGAG. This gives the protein CASSHSRVRMNTGE. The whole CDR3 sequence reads CASSHSRVRMNTGELFF.

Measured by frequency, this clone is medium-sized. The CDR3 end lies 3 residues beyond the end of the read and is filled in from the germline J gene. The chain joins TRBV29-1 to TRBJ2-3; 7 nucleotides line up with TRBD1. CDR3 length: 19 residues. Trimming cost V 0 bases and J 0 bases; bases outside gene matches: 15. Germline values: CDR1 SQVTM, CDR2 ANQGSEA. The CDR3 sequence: CSVEDPHSPTGHSTDTQYF. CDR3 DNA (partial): TGCAGCGTTGAAGACCCCCATAGCCCGACAGGGCATAGCACAGATACG.

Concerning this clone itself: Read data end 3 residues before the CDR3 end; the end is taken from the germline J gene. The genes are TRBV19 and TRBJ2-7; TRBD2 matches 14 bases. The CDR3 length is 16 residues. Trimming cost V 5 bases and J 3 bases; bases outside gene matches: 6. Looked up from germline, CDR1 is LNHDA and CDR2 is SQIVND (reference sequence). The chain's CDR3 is CASSATGTSGSYEQYF. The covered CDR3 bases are TGTGCCAGTAGTGCAACTGGGACTAGCGGGAGCTACGAG. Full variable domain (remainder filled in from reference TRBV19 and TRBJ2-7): DGGITQSPKYLFRKEGQNVTLSCEQNLNHDAMYWYRQDPGQGLRLIYYSQIVNDFQKGDIAEGYSVSREKKESFPLTVTSAQKNPTAFYLCASSATGTSGSYEQYFGPGTRLTVT.

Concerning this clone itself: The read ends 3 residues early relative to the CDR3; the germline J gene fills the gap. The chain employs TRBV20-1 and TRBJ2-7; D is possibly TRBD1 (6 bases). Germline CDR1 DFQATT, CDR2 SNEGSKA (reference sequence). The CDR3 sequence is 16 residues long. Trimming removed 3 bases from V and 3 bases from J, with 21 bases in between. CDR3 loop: CSASGYSGQPDYEQYF. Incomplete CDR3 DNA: TGCAGTGCTAGTGGATATTCCGGACAGCCAGACTACGAG.

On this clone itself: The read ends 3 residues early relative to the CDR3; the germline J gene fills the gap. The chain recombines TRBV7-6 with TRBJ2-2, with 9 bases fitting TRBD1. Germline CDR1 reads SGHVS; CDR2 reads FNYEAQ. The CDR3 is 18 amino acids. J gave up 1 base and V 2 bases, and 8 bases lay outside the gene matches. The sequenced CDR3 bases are TGTGCCAGCAGCTTAAGGGCCGGGACAGGGCGGAACACCGGGGAG. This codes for CASSLRAGTGRNTGE. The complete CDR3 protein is CASSLRAGTGRNTGELFF.

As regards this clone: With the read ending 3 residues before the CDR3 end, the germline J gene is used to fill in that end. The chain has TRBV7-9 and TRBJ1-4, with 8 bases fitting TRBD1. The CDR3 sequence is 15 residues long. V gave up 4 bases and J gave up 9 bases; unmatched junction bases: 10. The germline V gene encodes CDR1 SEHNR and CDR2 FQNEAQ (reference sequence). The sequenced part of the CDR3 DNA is TGTGCCAGCAGCTCCCTTCAGGGGGCGTCGAAAAAA. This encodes CASSSLQGASKK. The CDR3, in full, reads CASSSLQGASKKLFF.

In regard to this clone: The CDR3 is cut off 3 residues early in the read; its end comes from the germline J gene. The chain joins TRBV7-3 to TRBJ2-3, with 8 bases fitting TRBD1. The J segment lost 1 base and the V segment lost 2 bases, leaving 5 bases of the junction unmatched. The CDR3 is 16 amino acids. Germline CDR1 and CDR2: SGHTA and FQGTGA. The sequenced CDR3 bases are TGTGCCAGCAGCTTAGCAGGGGGCATCGGCACAGATACG. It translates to CASSLAGGIGTDT. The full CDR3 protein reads CASSLAGGIGTDTQYF.

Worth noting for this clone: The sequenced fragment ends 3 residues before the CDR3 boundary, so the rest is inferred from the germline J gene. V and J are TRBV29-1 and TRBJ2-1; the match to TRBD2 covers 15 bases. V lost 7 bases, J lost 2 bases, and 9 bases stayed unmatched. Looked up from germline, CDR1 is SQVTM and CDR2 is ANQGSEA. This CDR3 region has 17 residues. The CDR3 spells CSARTSGGARTYNEQFF. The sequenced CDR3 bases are TGCAGCGCTAGGACTAGCGGGGGGGCCCGGACCTACAATGAG.

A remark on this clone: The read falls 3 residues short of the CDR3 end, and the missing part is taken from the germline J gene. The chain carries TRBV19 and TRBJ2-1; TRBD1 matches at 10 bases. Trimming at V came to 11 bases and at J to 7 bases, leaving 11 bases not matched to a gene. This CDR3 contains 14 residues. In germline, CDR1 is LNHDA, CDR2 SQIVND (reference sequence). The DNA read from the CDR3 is TGTGCCGCCGGGACAGGGGAGGTTAAGAATGAG. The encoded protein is CAAGTGEVKNE. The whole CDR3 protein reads CAAGTGEVKNEQFF.

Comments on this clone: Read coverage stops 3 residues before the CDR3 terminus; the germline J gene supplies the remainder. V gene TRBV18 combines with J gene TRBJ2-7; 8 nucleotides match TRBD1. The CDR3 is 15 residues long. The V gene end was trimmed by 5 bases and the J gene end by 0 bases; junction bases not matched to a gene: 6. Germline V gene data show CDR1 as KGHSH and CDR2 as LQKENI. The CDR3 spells CASSYGQGPSYEQYF. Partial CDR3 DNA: TGTGCCAGCTCATACGGACAGGGCCCCTCCTACGAG.

CDR3 bases read: TGTGCCAGTAGTCAAGGAATTCGACAGCGTAGCAATCAGCCC. Its protein product is CASSQGIRQRSNQP. The complete CDR3 protein is CASSQGIRQRSNQPQHF. J is TRBJ1-5 and V is TRBV19; perhaps TRBD1 as D (5 bases). The read gets to within 3 residues of the CDR3 end, and the germline J gene fills in the rest. V was trimmed by 5 bases and J by 0 bases, leaving 17 bases between them. Per germline, CDR1 LNHDA and CDR2 SQIVND (reference sequence). The CDR3 spans 17 residues.

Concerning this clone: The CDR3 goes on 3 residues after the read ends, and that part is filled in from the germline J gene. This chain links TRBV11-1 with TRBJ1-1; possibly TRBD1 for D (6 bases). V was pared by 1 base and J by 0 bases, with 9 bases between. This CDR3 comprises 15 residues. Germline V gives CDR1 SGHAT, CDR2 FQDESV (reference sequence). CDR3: CASSLVQGLNTEAFF. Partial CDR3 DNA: TGTGCCAGCAGCTTAGTCCAGGGGCTGAACACTGAA.

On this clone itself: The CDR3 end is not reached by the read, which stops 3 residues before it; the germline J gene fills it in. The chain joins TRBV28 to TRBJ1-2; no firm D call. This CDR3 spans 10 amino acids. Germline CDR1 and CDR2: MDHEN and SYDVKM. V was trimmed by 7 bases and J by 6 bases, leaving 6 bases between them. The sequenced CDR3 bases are TGTGCCAGCACCCCTCATGGC. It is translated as CASTPHG. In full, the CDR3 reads CASTPHGYTF.

CDR3 protein: CASSKTGNNQPQHF. The sequenced part of the CDR3 DNA is TGTGCCAGCAGCAAAACAGGGAACAATCAGCCC. V is TRBV5-6 and J is TRBJ1-5, with D maybe TRBD1 (6 bases). Sequencing ends 3 residues short of the CDR3 end; the germline J gene provides the rest. Germline values: CDR1 SGHDT, CDR2 YYEEEE. V was cut by 4 bases and J by 3 bases, with 11 bases left in between. The CDR3 is 14 residues long.

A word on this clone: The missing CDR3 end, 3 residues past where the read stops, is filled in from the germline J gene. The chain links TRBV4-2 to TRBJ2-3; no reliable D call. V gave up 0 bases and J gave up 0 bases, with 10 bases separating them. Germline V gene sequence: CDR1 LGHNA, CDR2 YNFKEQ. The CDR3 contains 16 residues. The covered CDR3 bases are TGTGCCAGCAGCCAAGATCGCTACTCTAGCACAGATACG. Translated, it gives CASSQDRYSSTDT. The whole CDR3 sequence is CASSQDRYSSTDTQYF.

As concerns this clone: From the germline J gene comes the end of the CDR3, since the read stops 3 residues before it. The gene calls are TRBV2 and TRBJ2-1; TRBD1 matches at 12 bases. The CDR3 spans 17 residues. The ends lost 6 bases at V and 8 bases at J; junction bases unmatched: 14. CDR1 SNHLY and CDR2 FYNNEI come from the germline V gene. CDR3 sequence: CASRNLRRDRGLYEQFF. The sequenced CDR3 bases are TGTGCCAGCAGGAACCTACGCCGGGACAGGGGGCTCTATGAG. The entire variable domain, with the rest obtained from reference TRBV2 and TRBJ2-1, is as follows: EPEVTQTPSHQVTQMGQEVILRCVPISNHLYFYWYRQILGQKVEFLVSFYNNEISEKSEIFDDQFSVERPDGSNFTLKIRSTKLEDSAMYFCASRNLRRDRGLYEQFFGPGTRLTVL.

The CDR3 loop is CASSLTGQGNEKLFF. The sequenced CDR3 bases are TGTGCCAGCAGCCTTACCGGACAGGGTAATGAAAAA. This sequence joins TRBV11-2 and TRBJ1-4; 8 nucleotides line up with TRBD1. Read data end 3 residues before the CDR3 end; the end is taken from the germline J gene. CDR1 SGHAT and CDR2 FQNNGV come from the germline V gene. V lost 5 bases, J lost 4 bases, and 6 bases stayed unmatched. CDR3 length equals 15 residues. Combining the CDR3 with reference TRBV11-2 and TRBJ1-4 gives the whole variable domain EAGVAQSPRYKIIEKRQSVAFWCNPISGHATLYWYQQILGQGPKLLIQFQNNGVVDDSQLPKDRFSAERLKGVDSTLKIQPAKLEDSAVYLCASSLTGQGNEKLFFGSGTQLSVL.

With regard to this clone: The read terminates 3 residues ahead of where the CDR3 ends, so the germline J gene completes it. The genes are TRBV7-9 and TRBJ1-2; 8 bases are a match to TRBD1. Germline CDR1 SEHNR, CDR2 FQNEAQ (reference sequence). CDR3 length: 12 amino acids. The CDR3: CASSRTGNGYTF. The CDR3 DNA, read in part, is TGTGCCAGCAGCAGGACAGGGAACGGC.

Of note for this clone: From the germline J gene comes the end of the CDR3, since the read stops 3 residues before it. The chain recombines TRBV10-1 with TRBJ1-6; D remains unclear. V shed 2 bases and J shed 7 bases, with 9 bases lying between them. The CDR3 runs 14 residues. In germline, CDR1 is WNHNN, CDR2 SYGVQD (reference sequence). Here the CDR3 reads CASSERTRNSPLHF. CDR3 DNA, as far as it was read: TGCGCCAGCAGTGAGCGGACTCGGAATTCACCC.

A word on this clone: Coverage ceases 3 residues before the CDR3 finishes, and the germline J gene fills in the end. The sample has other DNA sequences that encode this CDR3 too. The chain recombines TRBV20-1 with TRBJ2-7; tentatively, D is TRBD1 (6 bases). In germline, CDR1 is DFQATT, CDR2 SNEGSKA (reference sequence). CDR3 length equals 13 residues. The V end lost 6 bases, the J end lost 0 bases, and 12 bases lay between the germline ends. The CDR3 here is CSAPGDGSYEQYF. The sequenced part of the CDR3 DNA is TGCAGTGCCCCAGGGGACGGCTCCTACGAG.